Listed here are 27 T cell receptor beta chains from one sample, sequenced in a study of spatial heterogeneity in lung cancer. Their antigens are not known. TCRdb redid the calling of the 5' RACE reads with MiXCR, one entry per CDR3 protein. The repertoire holds approximately 3,500 distinct CDR3 sequences, with about 27% as singletons. The time point: sample taken at primary tumor resection. Study-level findings and limits: For expanded intratumoral alpha and beta TCRs, counts tracked tumor mutation counts.

The sample in question was lung tumor tissue, obtained at surgery. The source of these receptors is a male donor with early-stage non-small cell lung cancer.

Notes on this clonotype: At one boundary the junction diverges from the germline segment, which might be a read error. This beta chain is off target for a library built for alpha chains, so its abundance means little. This chain links TRBV29-1 with TRBJ2-3; 9 nucleotides match TRBD1. The germline V gene encodes CDR1 SQVTM and CDR2 ANQGSEA. The CDR3 consists of 11 residues. The CDR3 reads CSVDGGDRGSF. CDR3 sequence (DNA): TGCAGCGTTGACGGGGGCGACAGGGGGAGCTTT.

Comment on this clonotype: This beta chain was picked up by a library intended for alpha chains and is off target, so its count carries little meaning. The genes are TRBV12-3 or TRBV12-4 and TRBJ1-2, with no clear D. Trimming stripped 7 bases from V and 5 bases from J, with 14 bases between. The CDR3 sequence is 13 residues long. The CDR3, as DNA: TGTGCCAGCACCCAAGGACTCTTTTATGGCTACACCTTC. It yields the protein CASTQGLFYGYTF.

This clonotype came up a few times. Since it is a stray read in a library aimed at alpha chains, this beta chain has a size that is not meaningful. This chain links TRBV5-8 with TRBJ1-5; D gene unclear. Germline assignment: CDR1 SGHTS and CDR2 YDEGEE. V was shortened by 6 bases and J by 4 bases, with 14 bases between the two germline ends. The CDR3 runs 14 residues. This CDR3 reads CASNPLDLNQPQHF. The CDR3 nucleotides read TGTGCCAGCAACCCTTTGGACCTTAATCAGCCCCAGCATTTT.

Of note for this clonotype: This beta chain slipped into a library made for alpha chains as a stray read, so its size is not meaningful. J is TRBJ2-2 and V is TRBV9; D not resolved. This CDR3 has 14 amino acids. The V gene lost 0 bases and the J gene lost 1 base, with 4 bases spanning the gap. Germline assignment: CDR1 SGDLS and CDR2 YYNGEE. CDR3 amino acids: CASSVELNTGELFF. CDR3 coding DNA: TGTGCCAGCAGCGTAGAGCTGAACACCGGGGAGCTGTTTTTT.

On this clonotype itself: A library made for alpha chains picked up this beta chain off target, so its size means little. The chain links TRBV7-8 to TRBJ1-5; D possibly corresponds to TRBD1 (6 bases). This CDR3 region has 14 residues. Trimming cost V 5 bases and J 3 bases, with 11 bases left between them. Germline lookup yields CDR1 SGHVS and CDR2 FQNEAQ. The CDR3 DNA sequence: TGTGCCAGCAGCAAGCCGGGACACAATCAGCCCCAGCATTTT. Protein sequence: CASSKPGHNQPQHF.

This clonotype is judged medium-sized (0.01 to 0.1%). Little can be read into the size of this beta chain, an off-target read in a library designed for alpha chains. The CDR3 region is CASSPPTAPNEKLFF. CDR3 nucleotide sequence: TGTGCCAGCAGCCCACCGACGGCGCCTAATGAAAAACTGTTTTTT. The rearrangement joins TRBV28 to TRBJ1-4; no firm D call. V gave up 6 bases and J gave up 3 bases, with 14 bases separating them. This CDR3 has 15 residues. Germline values: CDR1 MDHEN, CDR2 SYDVKM.

On this clonotype itself: Because this beta chain is a stray read in a library intended to capture alpha chains, its abundance should not be given much weight. The chain carries TRBV18 and TRBJ2-2, with D possibly TRBD2 on 6 matching bases. The V end lost 5 bases, the J end lost 1 base, and 11 bases lay between the germline ends. The CDR3 covers 15 residues. CDR1 KGHSH and CDR2 LQKENI come from the germline V gene. CDR3 DNA sequence: TGTGCCAGCTCAGTCGGGACTCTGAACACCGGGGAGCTGTTTTTT. The encoded protein is CASSVGTLNTGELFF.

Within the sample, this clonotype is medium-sized. This beta chain is a stray sequence in a library constructed for alpha chains; its clone size is not meaningful. The chain has TRBV28 and TRBJ1-1; weak D call: TRBD1 (6 bases). Germline values: CDR1 MDHEN, CDR2 SYDVKM. The CDR3 has 14 residues. Between the trimmed V and J ends, which lost 5 bases and 6 bases, there was a span of 16 bases. The CDR3 DNA follows: TGTGCCAGCAGTGCAGGGGCCCCGGCCCCTGAAGCTTTCTTT. Encoded protein: CASSAGAPAPEAFF.

This clonotype is judged medium-sized. Found in a library prepared for alpha chains, this beta chain is an off-target read, and its abundance has little meaning. The chain links TRBV20-1 to TRBJ2-3; D is tentatively TRBD1 or TRBD2 (6 bases each). This CDR3 is 13 amino acids long. Germline V gene sequence: CDR1 DFQATT, CDR2 SNEGSKA (reference sequence). Trimming shortened V by 3 bases and J by 6 bases, and 13 bases separated the two germline ends. The DNA for the CDR3 is TGCAGTGCTAGTGCCGGGGGCGGGGATACGCAGTATTTT. Translating it yields CSASAGGGDTQYF.

With regard to this clonotype: The library was prepared for alpha chains; this beta chain is a stray read, so its frequency means little. The chain links TRBV27 to TRBJ1-6, with D possibly matching TRBD1 (5 bases). The germline CDR1 and CDR2 sequences are MNHEY and SMNVEV (reference sequence). The CDR3 has 17 residues. V was pared by 6 bases and J by 5 bases, with 20 bases between. The CDR3 reads CASRGTRYDYNNSPLHF. The DNA of the CDR3 is TGTGCCAGCAGGGGGACCCGATACGACTATAATAATTCACCCCTCCACTTT.

By sample fraction, this clonotype is medium-sized (0.01 to 0.1%). This beta chain slipped into a library made for alpha chains as a stray read, so its size is not meaningful. The chain has TRBV30 and TRBJ2-2; a weak D match, TRBD1 (7 bases). The CDR3 totals 19 residues. In germline, CDR1 is GTSNPN, CDR2 SVGIG (reference sequence). V gave up 0 bases and J gave up 5 bases, with 25 bases separating them. The CDR3 DNA reads TGTGCCTGGAGTGTACGTCCTTGGGACAGCCGGACTAAAACCGGGGAGCTGTTTTTT. Amino acids: CAWSVRPWDSRTKTGELFF.

In this sample, this clonotype is medium-sized (0.01 to 0.1%). Since it is a stray read in a library aimed at alpha chains, this beta chain has a size that is not meaningful. This rearrangement joins TRBV28 to TRBJ2-1, with D perhaps TRBD1 (5 bases). Trimming took off 6 bases at V and 3 bases at J, with 15 bases between the two ends. The CDR3 runs 15 residues. CDR1 and CDR2 from the germline V gene are MDHEN and SYDVKM. CDR3 nucleotide sequence: TGTGCCAGCAGCCCGGCAGGGAACAGCTACAATGAGCAGTTCTTC. It translates to CASSPAGNSYNEQFF.

By share, this clonotype counts as medium-sized. Found in a library prepared for alpha chains, this beta chain is an off-target read, and its abundance has little meaning. V is TRBV20-1 and J is TRBJ1-1; tentatively, D is TRBD1 (5 bases). This CDR3 comprises 13 residues. The germline V and J ends were trimmed by 7 bases and 1 base, with 13 bases remaining between them. Germline assignment: CDR1 DFQATT and CDR2 SNEGSKA (reference sequence). The CDR3 bases are TGCAGTGACGGGACCGTTCAGAACACTGAAGCTTTCTTT. It is translated as CSDGTVQNTEAFF.

Many counts were recorded for this clonotype. With the library built for alpha chains, this beta chain is off target and its frequency is not meaningful. The chain employs TRBV20-1 and TRBJ1-5; 7 bases line up with TRBD1. This CDR3 comprises 16 residues. Per germline, CDR1 DFQATT and CDR2 SNEGSKA (reference sequence). V was pared by 4 bases and J by 3 bases, with 12 bases of the junction left unmatched. Written as DNA, the CDR3 is TGCAGTGCTAAAAAAGGGGGACAGTTGGCCAATCAGCCCCAGCATTTT. It codes for CSAKKGGQLANQPQHF.

On this clonotype: This beta chain is a stray read from a library made for alpha chains; its abundance is not meaningful. The rearrangement links TRBV12-3 or TRBV12-4 to TRBJ2-6; D not certain. The germline V and J ends were trimmed by 2 bases and 1 base, with 3 bases remaining between them. This CDR3 is built from 14 residues. The chain's CDR3 is CASSLWSGANVLTF. Written as DNA, the CDR3 is TGTGCCAGCAGTTTATGGTCTGGGGCCAACGTCCTGACTTTC.

Turning to this clonotype: This beta chain is off target for a library built for alpha chains, so its abundance means little. The genes are TRBV20-1 and TRBJ2-1, with D tentatively TRBD2 (5 bases). From germline, CDR1 is DFQATT and CDR2 SNEGSKA (reference sequence). Trimming removed 5 bases from V and 5 bases from J, with 16 bases in between. The CDR3 extends over 14 amino acids. Here the CDR3 reads CSAPEDFGNNEQFF. The CDR3 coding sequence is TGCAGTGCTCCGGAGGACTTTGGTAACAATGAGCAGTTCTTC.

A word on this clonotype: Because this beta chain is a stray read in a library intended to capture alpha chains, its abundance should not be given much weight. The chain recombines TRBV29-1 with TRBJ2-3; the match to TRBD2 covers 13 bases. This CDR3 spans 14 amino acids. Germline assignment: CDR1 SQVTM and CDR2 ANQGSEA. Trimming removed 7 bases from V and 2 bases from J; junction bases left unmatched: 3. CDR3 bases: TGCAGCGCAGGGACTAGCGGGAACACAGATACGCAGTATTTT. Protein sequence: CSAGTSGNTDTQYF.

By its share, this clonotype is medium-sized. This beta chain is off target for a library built for alpha chains, so its abundance means little. The gene calls are TRBV7-2 and TRBJ2-5; 11 bases match TRBD2. The germline V gene has CDR1 SGHTA and CDR2 FQGNSA. V lost 5 bases to trimming and J lost 7 bases; unmatched junction nucleotides: 6. The CDR3 is 14 amino acids. CDR3 protein: CASSKEGLAATQYF. Written as DNA, the CDR3 is TGTGCCAGCAGCAAAGAGGGACTAGCGGCGACCCAGTACTTC. Combining the CDR3 with reference TRBV7-2 and TRBJ2-5 gives the whole variable domain GAGVSQSPSNKVTEKGKDVELRCDPISGHTALYWYRQSLGQGLEFLIYFQGNSAPDKSGLPSDRFSAERTGGSVSTLTIQRTQQEDSAVYLCASSKEGLAATQYFGPGTRLLVL.

This clonotype has only a few counts. Little can be read into the size of this beta chain, an off-target read in a library designed for alpha chains. The V gene is TRBV28, the J gene TRBJ1-5, with a tentative D call TRBD1 (6 bases). Germline CDR1 and CDR2: MDHEN and SYDVKM. The CDR3 spans 16 residues. V lost 6 bases and J lost 2, with 17 bases in between. Here the CDR3 DNA reads TGTGCCAGCAGCCCTGGAGGGGGTGAAGGCAATCAGCCCCAGCATTTT. It specifies CASSPGGGEGNQPQHF.

In this sample, this clonotype turned up a few times. This beta chain was picked up by a library intended for alpha chains and is off target, so its count carries little meaning. The chain couples TRBV6-2 or TRBV6-3 to TRBJ2-1, with a tentative D call TRBD2 (6 bases). Germline assignment: CDR1 MNHEY and CDR2 SVGEGT. This CDR3 comprises 11 residues. Between the trimmed V and J ends, which lost 5 bases and 16 bases, there was a span of 15 bases. The CDR3: CASSSGLELFF. The CDR3 DNA reads as TGTGCCAGCAGTAGCGGGTTGGAGTTATTCTTC.

This clonotype is classed as medium-sized. The library was prepared for alpha chains; this beta chain is a stray read, so its frequency means little. The rearrangement uses TRBV7-8 and TRBJ1-6; 9 nucleotides match TRBD1. This CDR3 comprises 14 residues. The germline V gene has CDR1 SGHVS and CDR2 FQNEAQ. V was clipped by 5 bases and J by 10 bases; unmatched bases: 6. The CDR3 nucleotides are TGTGCCAGCAGCCCGGACAGGGGCCCCTCACCCCTCCACTTT. Protein: CASSPDRGPSPLHF.

In its sample, this clonotype is medium-sized. In a library made to pick up alpha chains, this beta chain is a stray read with a size that means little. V and J are TRBV5-1 and TRBJ2-1; TRBD2 agrees at 8 bases. CDR1 and CDR2 from the germline V gene are SGHRS and YFSETQ. J lost 12 bases, V lost 3 bases, and 17 bases had no gene match. This CDR3 comprises 16 residues. CDR3 DNA sequence: TGCGCCAGCAGCTCCATGAATAGCGGGACTGGGCGGGGGCAGTTCTTC. The encoded protein is CASSSMNSGTGRGQFF.

This clonotype is termed medium-sized (0.01 to 0.1%). This beta chain represents an off-target read in a library built for alpha chains; its size is of limited meaning. The V and J genes are TRBV24-1 and TRBJ2-5; D may be TRBD1 or TRBD2 (5 bases each). Trimming took off 8 bases at V and 3 bases at J, with 12 bases between the two ends. The CDR3 length is 13 residues. Germline values: CDR1 KGHDR, CDR2 SFDVKD. The CDR3 nucleotides are TGTGCCACCAAGGGACCCACCGAAGAGACCCAGTACTTC. This codes for CATKGPTEETQYF.

By share of the sample, this clonotype is medium-sized (0.01 to 0.1%). The library was built for alpha chains, so this beta chain is an off-target read and its size means little. The genes are TRBV12-3 or TRBV12-4 and TRBJ1-5, with TRBD1 as a possible D gene (5 bases). This CDR3 contains 15 residues. The ends were cut back, 10 bases at V and 5 bases at J, with 21 bases in the middle. The CDR3 reads CAISGGVGGYQPQHF. CDR3 coding DNA: TGTGCCATCAGCGGGGGGGTTGGTGGTTATCAGCCCCAGCATTTT.

This clonotype is labeled medium-sized. Found in a library prepared for alpha chains, this beta chain is an off-target read, and its abundance has little meaning. This chain links TRBV12-3 or TRBV12-4 with TRBJ2-1; TRBD2 matches at 14 bases. The V and J ends lost 4 bases and 6 bases, in that order; junction bases with no gene match: 8. The CDR3 is made up of 17 amino acids. The CDR3 DNA sequence: TGTGCCAGCAGTTCGACTAGCGGGGGGGCATTTCGCAATGAGCAGTTCTTC. Encoded protein: CASSSTSGGAFRNEQFF.

This clonotype came up many times. Possible read error: a much larger clone is one base away. This beta chain is a stray read from a library made for alpha chains; its abundance is not meaningful. The chain couples TRBV2 to TRBJ2-2; D gene ambiguous. Germline loops: CDR1 SNHLY, CDR2 FYNNEI. This CDR3 has 14 residues. CDR3 DNA: TGTGTCAGCAACGAGGTGCAGTTCACCGGGGAGCTGTTTTTT. Translated: CVSNEVQFTGELFF.

Judged by abundance, this clonotype is medium-sized (0.01 to 0.1%). Being off target in a library aimed at alpha chains, this beta chain has a size of little meaning. The J gene is TRBJ2-1, the V gene TRBV5-5, with a tentative D call TRBD1 (5 bases). The CDR3 contains 12 residues. Trimming removed 3 bases at V and 4 bases at J, with 5 bases between. Germline-derived CDR1 and CDR2 are SGHKS and YYEKEE (reference sequence). The CDR3 DNA reads as TGTGCCAGCAGCTCAGGGTACAATGAGCAGTTCTTC. Translating gives CASSSGYNEQFF.